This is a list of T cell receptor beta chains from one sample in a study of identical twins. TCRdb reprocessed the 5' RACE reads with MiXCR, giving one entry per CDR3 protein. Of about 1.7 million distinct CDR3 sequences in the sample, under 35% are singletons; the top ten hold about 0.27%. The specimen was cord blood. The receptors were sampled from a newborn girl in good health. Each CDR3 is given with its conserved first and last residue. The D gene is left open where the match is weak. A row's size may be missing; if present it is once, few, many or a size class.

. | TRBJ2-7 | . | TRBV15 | TGTGCCACCAGCAGAGTCAGACAGGTCTACGAGCAGTACTTC | CATSRVRQVYEQYF
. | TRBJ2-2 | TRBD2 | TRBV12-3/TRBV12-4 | TGTGCCAGCAGTTTGTTGTCTAGCGGGAGAAGAGGCACCCGGGAGCTGTTTTTT | CASSLLSSGRRGTRELFF
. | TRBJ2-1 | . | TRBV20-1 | TGCAGTGCTAGCCGGGACCCTTACAATGAGCAGTTCTTC | CSASRDPYNEQFF
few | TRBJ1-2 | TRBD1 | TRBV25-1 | TGTGCCAGCAGTGAAACAGCAGGGGGAGACTATGGCTACACCTTC | CASSETAGGDYGYTF
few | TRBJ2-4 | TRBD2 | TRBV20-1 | TGCAGTGCCCGGGGGGGGGTGACCAAAAACATTCAGTACTTC | CSARGGVTKNIQYF
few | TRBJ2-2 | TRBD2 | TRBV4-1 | TGCGCCAGCAGCCAAGATAGCATGCGGGAGAGGCCGAACACCGGGGAGCTGTTTTTT | CASSQDSMRERPNTGELFF
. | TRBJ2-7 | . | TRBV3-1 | TGTGCCAGCAGCCAAGACAGGGTTCGCGAGCAGTACTTC | CASSQDRVREQYF
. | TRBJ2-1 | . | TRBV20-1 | TGCAGTGCTTGGGGGGTAGAGCAGTTCTTC | CSAWGVEQFF
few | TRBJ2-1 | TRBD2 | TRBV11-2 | TGTGCCAGCAGCTTAGCTTTTGGCCTAGCGGCCTACAATGAGCAGTTCTTC | CASSLAFGLAAYNEQFF
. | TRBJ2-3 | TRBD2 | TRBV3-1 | TGTGCCAGCAGCCCAAGACTAGCGGGGGGCCTCCCAGATACGCAGTATTTT | CASSPRLAGGLPDTQYF
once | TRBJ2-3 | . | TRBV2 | TGTGCCAGCAGTGCACCCCGGACCCTCACAGATACGCAGTCCCCCACAGATACGCAGTATTTT | CASSAPRTLTDTQSPTDTQYF
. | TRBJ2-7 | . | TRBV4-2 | TGTGCCAGCAGCCAAGATAGACGCAGCGGTTCCTACGAGCAGTACTTC | CASSQDRRSGSYEQYF
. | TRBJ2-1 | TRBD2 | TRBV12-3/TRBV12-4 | TGTGCCAGCAGTCCCCCTAGCGGGAACTACAATGAGCAGTTCTTC | CASSPPSGNYNEQFF
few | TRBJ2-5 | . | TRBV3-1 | TGTGCCAGCAGCCAAGATCGTGGGTGCCTTCGTGTCGGGACCCAGTACTTC | CASSQDRGCLRVGTQYF
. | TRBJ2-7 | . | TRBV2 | TGTGCCAGCAGGACCTCGATACAGGGAAGCGAGCAGTACTTC | CASRTSIQGSEQYF